Each of the 24 T cell receptor beta chains below was sequenced from the same sample in a study of blood T cell repertoires in COVID-19. Sequencing used immunoSEQ multiplex PCR; TCRdb keeps in-frame clones, though not all of them. The table shows 300,000 or so clones, with about 85% occurring only once. The sample consisted of PBMCs or T cells enriched from blood (not recorded which). These receptors were taken from a woman between 25 and 40 years old who had recovered from COVID-19.

The rearrangement links TRBV3-1 (or the pseudogene TRBV3-2) to TRBJ1-2, with D possibly matching TRBD1 (5 bases). The CDR3 contains 15 residues. The germline V gene has CDR1 LGHDT and CDR2 YNNKEL (reference sequence). Trimming took off 1 base at V and 3 bases at J, with 12 bases between the two ends. As DNA, the CDR3 is TGTGCCAGCAGCCAAGTTAGGGACTCTTACTATGGCTACACCTTC. Protein sequence: CASSQVRDSYYGYTF.

The chain employs TRBV2 and TRBJ1-5; 11 bases are shared with TRBD1. The V gene's germline CDR1 is SNHLY and CDR2 FYNNEI. The V segment lost 5 bases and the J segment 3 bases; nucleotides outside the gene matches: 3. The CDR3 covers 15 residues. CDR3 in amino acids: CASSWTGGVNQPQHF. DNA of the CDR3: TGTGCCAGCAGTTGGACAGGGGGCGTCAATCAGCCCCAGCATTTT.

About this clone itself: This specimen includes other DNA sequences encoding the same CDR3. The chain has TRBV7-9 and TRBJ2-3; D gene unclear. The CDR3 runs to 14 residues. V dropped 1 base and J dropped 0 bases, with 5 bases sitting between them. Germline V lookup: CDR1 SEHNR, CDR2 FQNEAQ (reference sequence). This CDR3 reads CASSLGASTDTQYF. The CDR3 DNA is TGTGCCAGCAGCTTAGGGGCTAGCACAGATACGCAGTATTTT.

The rearrangement joins TRBV2 to TRBJ1-2, with D uncertain. The CDR3 is made up of 13 amino acids. Germline values: CDR1 SNHLY, CDR2 FYNNEI. The V end lost 4 bases, the J end lost 4 bases, and 10 bases lay between the germline ends. For the CDR3, the DNA is TGTGCCAGCAGTGTTTTATCTTCCTATGGCTACACCTTC. Its translation: CASSVLSSYGYTF.

About this clone: Other DNA sequences in this sample translate to the same CDR3. The chain has TRBV6-5 and TRBJ2-7; 8 bases line up with TRBD1. Germline CDR1 and CDR2: MNHEY and SVGAGI. The V segment lost 2 bases and the J segment 4 bases; nucleotides outside the gene matches: 1. The length of the CDR3 is 13 residues. The CDR3 spells CASSYDRGYEQYF. The CDR3 nucleotides are TGTGCCAGCAGTTACGACAGGGGATACGAGCAGTACTTC.

V usage is TRBV3-1 (or the pseudogene TRBV3-2) and J usage is TRBJ1-2; TRBD1 matches 11 bases. The CDR3 length is 17 residues. Losses at the gene ends were 2 bases for V and 4 bases for J; bases not matched to a gene: 9. Germline values: CDR1 LGHDT, CDR2 YNNKEL (reference sequence). The CDR3 DNA sequence: TGTGCCAGCAGCCAACGAGGACAGGGGGCGCTTTCCTATGGCTACACCTTC. It encodes CASSQRGQGALSYGYTF.

The rearrangement joins TRBV5-1 to TRBJ1-2; D perhaps matches TRBD1 (6 bases). Per germline, CDR1 SGHRS and CDR2 YFSETQ. Trimming pared 0 bases from V and 8 bases from J, leaving 17 bases between. This CDR3 is built from 15 residues. CDR3 DNA sequence: TGCGCCAGCAGCTTGGAGGGACAAGTTGCTGGGGGCTACACCTTC. Translation: CASSLEGQVAGGYTF.

The chain combines TRBV7-2 with TRBJ1-2, with a weak D call TRBD1 (5 bases). The CDR3 has 18 residues. V lost 0 bases and J lost 4, with 21 bases in between. Germline V lookup: CDR1 SGHTA, CDR2 FQGNSA. In nucleotides, the CDR3 is TGTGCCAGCAGCTTAGCATCAGGGAAGGGAATCCTTGGCTATGGCTACACCTTC. Amino acid sequence: CASSLASGKGILGYGYTF.

This clone was detected a few times. V and J are TRBV19 and TRBJ1-1; a weak D match, TRBD1 (5 bases). The V gene's germline CDR1 is LNHDA and CDR2 SQIVND (reference sequence). V lost 2 bases, J lost 5 bases, and 15 bases lay in between. CDR3 length equals 15 residues. CDR3 protein: CASSIIGQGETEAFF. The CDR3 DNA reads as TGTGCCAGTAGTATAATAGGCCAGGGTGAAACTGAAGCTTTCTTT.

The chain employs TRBV5-1 and TRBJ1-6, with 9 bases matching TRBD1. Germline assignment: CDR1 SGHRS and CDR2 YFSETQ. This CDR3 region has 15 residues. After removal of 2 bases from V and 10 bases from J, the junction contained 7 bases not matched to a gene. The CDR3 region is CASSLNPGQGSPLHF. The DNA of the CDR3 is TGCGCCAGCAGCTTAAACCCGGGACAGGGCTCACCCCTCCACTTT.

The chain employs TRBV19 and TRBJ1-5, with D unresolved. The germline V gene encodes CDR1 LNHDA and CDR2 SQIVND (reference sequence). Trimming cost V 4 bases and J 1 base, with 11 bases left between them. The CDR3 has 15 residues. The CDR3 coding sequence is TGTGCCAGTAGTACTCTCCTCGGGAGCAATCAGCCCCAGCATTTT. Amino acid sequence: CASSTLLGSNQPQHF. Combining the CDR3 with reference TRBV19 and TRBJ1-5 gives the whole variable domain DGGITQSPKYLFRKEGQNVTLSCEQNLNHDAMYWYRQDPGQGLRLIYYSQIVNDFQKGDIAEGYSVSREKKESFPLTVTSAQKNPTAFYLCASSTLLGSNQPQHFGDGTRLSIL.

This chain connects TRBV5-1 to TRBJ1-2, with TRBD1 matching over 7 bases. Trimming took 1 base from V and 5 from J; bases not matched to a gene: 8. The CDR3 sequence is 15 residues long. Germline V gives CDR1 SGHRS, CDR2 YFSETQ. CDR3 region: CASSLNFGTDYGYTF. The CDR3 nucleotides read TGCGCCAGCAGCTTGAATTTTGGGACAGATTATGGCTACACCTTC. Full variable domain (outside the CDR3, taken from reference TRBV5-1 and TRBJ1-2): KAGVTQTPRYLIKTRGQQVTLSCSPISGHRSVSWYQQTPGQGLQFLFEYFSETQRNKGNFPGRFSGRQFSNSRSEMNVSTLELGDSALYLCASSLNFGTDYGYTFGSGTRLTVV.

The rearrangement links TRBV7-2 to TRBJ1-1, with a possible D match to TRBD1 (6 bases). Trimming removed 5 bases at V and 1 base at J, with 11 bases between. The germline V gene encodes CDR1 SGHTA and CDR2 FQGNSA. This CDR3 is 14 amino acids long. The DNA for the CDR3 is TGTGCCAGCAGCCTCCCAGGGGCGAACACTGAAGCTTTCTTT. Translating gives CASSLPGANTEAFF.

The rearrangement links TRBV6-5 to TRBJ2-5; D call uncertain. Germline V gives CDR1 MNHEY, CDR2 SVGAGI. V was clipped by 5 bases and J by 7 bases, with 17 bases between them. The CDR3 spans 14 residues. The CDR3 is CASSPLNGPGTQYF. CDR3 DNA sequence: TGTGCCAGCAGTCCCCTGAATGGGCCAGGGACCCAGTACTTC.

The chain uses TRBV27 and TRBJ1-2; TRBD1 matches at 7 bases. V trimming: 5 bases; J trimming: 5 bases; junction bases outside the gene matches: 8. CDR1 and CDR2 from the germline V gene are MNHEY and SMNVEV (reference sequence). The CDR3 is 14 amino acids. The CDR3 DNA is TGTGCCAGCAGTGACAGGGAGACCTGGTATGGCTACACCTTC. Protein: CASSDRETWYGYTF.

In its sample, this clone was seen a few times. The sample carries other DNA sequences with the same CDR3. This sequence joins TRBV18 and TRBJ1-2, with D perhaps TRBD1 (6 bases). The CDR3 spans 13 residues. Trimming took 2 bases from V and 6 from J, leaving 10 bases between them. Germline V gives CDR1 KGHSH, CDR2 LQKENI. CDR3 amino acids: CASSPVQGDGYTF. The CDR3 DNA follows: TGTGCCAGCTCACCAGTACAGGGCGATGGCTACACCTTC. The entire variable domain, with the rest obtained from reference TRBV18 and TRBJ1-2, is as follows: NAGVMQNPRHLVRRRGQEARLRCSPMKGHSHVYWYRQLPEEGLKFMVYLQKENIIDESGMPKERFSAEFPKEGPSILRIQQVVRGDSAAYFCASSPVQGDGYTFGSGTRLTVV.

The genes are TRBV4-1 and TRBJ1-2; D is undetermined. The CDR3 covers 12 residues. V lost 0 bases, J lost 5 bases, and 4 bases lay in between. Looked up from germline, CDR1 is MGHRA and CDR2 is YSYEKL. The CDR3 DNA follows: TGCGCCAGCAGCCAAGAGCAGTATGGCTACACCTTC. Protein product: CASSQEQYGYTF.

This rearrangement joins TRBV7-8 to TRBJ2-3, with TRBD2 matching 9 bases. Germline-derived CDR1 and CDR2 are SGHVS and FQNEAQ. V was pared by 5 bases and J by 5 bases, with 5 bases of the junction left unmatched. The CDR3 contains 14 residues. CDR3 coding DNA: TGTGCCAGCAGCCGAGGGACTAGCCGAGATACGCAGTATTTT. Its protein product is CASSRGTSRDTQYF.

V and J are TRBV9 and TRBJ1-2; 9 bases match TRBD1. The CDR3 has 13 residues. From germline, CDR1 is SGDLS and CDR2 YYNGEE. Trimming at V came to 4 bases and at J to 7 bases, leaving 5 bases not matched to a gene. CDR3 sequence: CASSKGQGSGYTF. The CDR3 DNA reads TGTGCCAGCAGCAAGGGACAGGGTAGTGGCTACACCTTC.

In regard to this clone: Other DNA sequences in the sample encode the same CDR3. The chain links TRBV12-3 or TRBV12-4 to TRBJ1-1, with D tentatively TRBD1 (5 bases). V lost 6 bases and J lost 1, with 9 bases in between. The CDR3 consists of 13 residues. The CDR3, as DNA: TGTGCCAGCAGCCGTGACAGGAACACTGAAGCTTTCTTT. Protein sequence: CASSRDRNTEAFF.

The chain has TRBV6-2 or TRBV6-3 and TRBJ1-1; a weak D match, TRBD1 (5 bases). CDR3 length: 18 residues. Germline CDR1 and CDR2: MNHEY and SVGEGT. Trimming left V 7 bases short and J 4 bases short, with 28 bases between. The CDR3 DNA reads as TGTGCCAGCACCCCCGTTTGGCAGGGCGGCGTCATCGGCACTGAAGCTTTCTTT. It yields the protein CASTPVWQGGVIGTEAFF.

The V call is TRBV11-2, the J call TRBJ1-1; possible D gene TRBD1, 5 bases. Germline values: CDR1 SGHAT, CDR2 FQNNGV. CDR3 length: 14 residues. Deletions cut 3 bases from V and 4 bases from J, with 12 bases between. The CDR3 reads CASSFPGVSTEAFF. For the CDR3, the DNA is TGTGCCAGCAGCTTTCCGGGGGTGAGCACTGAAGCTTTCTTT. Looking up the rest from reference TRBV11-2 and TRBJ1-1 gives the full variable domain: EAGVAQSPRYKIIEKRQSVAFWCNPISGHATLYWYQQILGQGPKLLIQFQNNGVVDDSQLPKDRFSAERLKGVDSTLKIQPAKLEDSAVYLCASSFPGVSTEAFFGQGTRLTVV.

This chain connects TRBV4-2 to TRBJ2-2; possibly TRBD2 for D (5 bases). CDR3 length equals 14 residues. Germline assignment: CDR1 LGHNA and CDR2 YNFKEQ. V gave up 4 bases and J gave up 6 bases, with 12 bases separating them. The CDR3 coding sequence is TGTGCCAGCAGCCCTGAGGGAAGGGCCGGGGAGCTGTTTTTT. Translated, it gives CASSPEGRAGELFF.

This chain connects TRBV7-9 to TRBJ2-5, with 9 bases lining up with TRBD2. This CDR3 is 15 amino acids long. Germline V gene data show CDR1 as SEHNR and CDR2 as FQNEAQ (reference sequence). The V segment lost 7 bases and the J segment 1 base; nucleotides outside the gene matches: 7. The CDR3 coding sequence is TGTGCCAGCAAAAGGGCGGGGGGGTTCCAAGAGACCCAGTACTTC. This codes for CASKRAGGFQETQYF.